A selection of T cell receptor beta chains follows, all from one sample in a study of cytomegalovirus exposure and HLA in healthy donors. Using immunoSEQ multiplex PCR, the repertoire was profiled, and TCRdb retains in-frame clones only, with some absent. The sample holds about 120,000 clones, approximately 80% seen once. Material for sequencing was PBMCs. Receptors were obtained from a man aged 40-49 years in good health and CMV-seronegative. The CDR3 runs from the conserved cysteine through the conserved F or W. D genes are given only for firm matches.

D gene,V gene,J gene,CDR3 DNA,CDR3 protein
TRBD1,TRBV27,TRBJ2-7,TGTGCCAGCAGTAGATCTCCGGGACAGGGTATCGACGAGCAGTACTTC,CASSRSPGQGIDEQYF
.,TRBV5-4,TRBJ1-1,TGTGCCAGCAGCTTGGCGGGGGGACTCATGAACACTGAAGCTTTCTTT,CASSLAGGLMNTEAFF
.,TRBV18,TRBJ2-5,TGTGCCAGCTCACCTTACGACATCGGTAGCGGAGAGACCCAGTACTTC,CASSPYDIGSGETQYF
.,TRBV5-4,TRBJ1-1,TGTGCCAGCAGCTTGGCCCTGGGCGCTGAAGCTTTCTTT,CASSLALGAEAFF
TRBD2,TRBV15,TRBJ2-1,TGTGCCACCAGCAGAGGTGGGACTAGCGGGACCGATGAGCAGTTCTTC,CATSRGGTSGTDEQFF
.,TRBV27,TRBJ2-1,TGTGCCAGCAGGAAAGGGGGACCGGGACCCAGGGGCAGTGAGCAGTTCTTC,CASRKGGPGPRGSEQFF
.,TRBV2,TRBJ2-5,TGTGCCAGCAGTGAAGGAGGTTTGGGAGGACAGACCCAGTACTTC,CASSEGGLGGQTQYF
.,TRBV5-1,TRBJ2-5,TGCGCCAGCACCAGGGGTCAAGAGACCCAGTACTTC,CASTRGQETQYF
.,TRBV11-2,TRBJ1-2,TGTGCCAGCAGCCCGCGAGGTGGAGGGGTCTATGGCTACACCTTC,CASSPRGGGVYGYTF
.,TRBV5-6,TRBJ2-3,TGTGCCAGCAGCCCAGGGTGGGGACTTCTCACAGATACGCAGTATTTT,CASSPGWGLLTDTQYF
TRBD1,TRBV2,TRBJ2-7,TGTGCCAGCAGTGATGGACAGGGGGCCTACGAGCAGTACTTC,CASSDGQGAYEQYF